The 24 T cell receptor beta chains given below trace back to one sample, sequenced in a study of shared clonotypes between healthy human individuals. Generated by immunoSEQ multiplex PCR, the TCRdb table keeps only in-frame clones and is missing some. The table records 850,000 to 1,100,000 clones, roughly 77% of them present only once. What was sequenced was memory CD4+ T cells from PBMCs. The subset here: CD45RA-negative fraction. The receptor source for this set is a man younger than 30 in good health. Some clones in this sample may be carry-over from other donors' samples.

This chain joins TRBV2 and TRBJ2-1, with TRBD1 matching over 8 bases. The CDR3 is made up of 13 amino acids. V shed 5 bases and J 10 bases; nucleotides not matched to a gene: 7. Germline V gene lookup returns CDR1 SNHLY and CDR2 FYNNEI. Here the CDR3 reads CASSPETGAEQFF. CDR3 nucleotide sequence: TGTGCCAGCAGTCCGGAGACAGGGGCCGAGCAGTTCTTC.

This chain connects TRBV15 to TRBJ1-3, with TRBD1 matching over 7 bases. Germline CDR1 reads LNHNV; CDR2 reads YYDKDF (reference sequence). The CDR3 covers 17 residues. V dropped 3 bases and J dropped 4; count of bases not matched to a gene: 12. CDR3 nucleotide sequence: TGTGCCACCAGCAGTTCCATTGACAGGGTTGCAGGAAACACCATATATTTT. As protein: CATSSSIDRVAGNTIYF.

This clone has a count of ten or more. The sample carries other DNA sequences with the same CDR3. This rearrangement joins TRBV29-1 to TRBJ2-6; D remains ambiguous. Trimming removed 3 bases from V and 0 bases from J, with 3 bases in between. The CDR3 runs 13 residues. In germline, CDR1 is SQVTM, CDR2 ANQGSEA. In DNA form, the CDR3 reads TGCAGCGTTGATATCTCTGGGGCCAACGTCCTGACTTTC. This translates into CSVDISGANVLTF.

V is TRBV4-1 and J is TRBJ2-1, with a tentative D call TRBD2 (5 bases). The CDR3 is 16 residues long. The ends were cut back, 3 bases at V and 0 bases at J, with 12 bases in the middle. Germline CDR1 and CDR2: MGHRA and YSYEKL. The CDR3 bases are TGCGCCAGCAGCCAGGGCGGGCTAAGCTCCTACAATGAGCAGTTCTTC. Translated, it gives CASSQGGLSSYNEQFF.

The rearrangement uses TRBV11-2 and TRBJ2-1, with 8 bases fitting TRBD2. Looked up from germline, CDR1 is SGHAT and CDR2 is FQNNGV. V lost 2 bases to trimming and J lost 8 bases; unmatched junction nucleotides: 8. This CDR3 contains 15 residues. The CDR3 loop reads CASSLYLAGGYEQFF. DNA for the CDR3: TGTGCCAGCAGCTTATACCTCGCGGGAGGATATGAGCAGTTCTTC.

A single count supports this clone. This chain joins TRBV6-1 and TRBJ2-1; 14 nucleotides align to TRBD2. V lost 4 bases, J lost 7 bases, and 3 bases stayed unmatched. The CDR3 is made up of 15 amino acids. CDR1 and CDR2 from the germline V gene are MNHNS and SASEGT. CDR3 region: CASSGLAGGTNEQFF. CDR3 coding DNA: TGTGCCAGCAGTGGACTAGCGGGAGGGACGAATGAGCAGTTCTTC.

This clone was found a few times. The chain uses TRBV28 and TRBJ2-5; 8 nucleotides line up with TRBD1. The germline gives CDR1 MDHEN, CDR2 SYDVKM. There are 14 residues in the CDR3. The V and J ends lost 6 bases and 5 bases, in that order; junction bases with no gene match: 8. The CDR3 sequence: CASSSARQGETQYF. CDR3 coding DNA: TGTGCCAGCAGCTCCGCCCGACAGGGGGAGACCCAGTACTTC.

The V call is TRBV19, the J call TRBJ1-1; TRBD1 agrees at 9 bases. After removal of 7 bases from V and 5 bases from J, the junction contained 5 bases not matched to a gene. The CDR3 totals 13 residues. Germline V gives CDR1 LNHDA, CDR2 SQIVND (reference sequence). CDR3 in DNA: TGTGCCAGTAAGGGACAGGGACGGACTGAAGCTTTCTTT. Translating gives CASKGQGRTEAFF.

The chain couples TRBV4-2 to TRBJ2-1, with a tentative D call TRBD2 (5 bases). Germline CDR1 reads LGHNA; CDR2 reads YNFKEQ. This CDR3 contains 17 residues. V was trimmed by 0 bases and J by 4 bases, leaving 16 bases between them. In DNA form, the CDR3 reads TGTGCCAGCAGCCAAGATTGGGGAGATAGTTATTACAATGAGCAGTTCTTC. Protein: CASSQDWGDSYYNEQFF.

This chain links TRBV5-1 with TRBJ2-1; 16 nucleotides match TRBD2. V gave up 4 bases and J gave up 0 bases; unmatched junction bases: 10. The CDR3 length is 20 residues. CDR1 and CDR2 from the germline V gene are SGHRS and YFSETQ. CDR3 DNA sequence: TGCGCCAGCAGCATCCCGGGACTAGCGGGAGGGCCGCGCTCCTACAATGAGCAGTTCTTC. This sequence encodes CASSIPGLAGGPRSYNEQFF.

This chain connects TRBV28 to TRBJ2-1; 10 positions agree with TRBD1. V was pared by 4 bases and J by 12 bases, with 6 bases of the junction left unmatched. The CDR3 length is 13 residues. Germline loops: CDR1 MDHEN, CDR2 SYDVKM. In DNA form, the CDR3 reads TGTGCCAGCAGTTCGACAGGGGGCGTAGGGCAGTTCTTC. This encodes CASSSTGGVGQFF.

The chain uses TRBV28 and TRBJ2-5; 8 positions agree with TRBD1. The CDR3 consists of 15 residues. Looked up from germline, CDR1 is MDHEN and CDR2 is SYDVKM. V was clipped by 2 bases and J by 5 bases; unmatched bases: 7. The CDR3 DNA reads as TGTGCCAGCAGTTTACCCCAGGGGGCGGGTGAGACCCAGTACTTC. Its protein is CASSLPQGAGETQYF.

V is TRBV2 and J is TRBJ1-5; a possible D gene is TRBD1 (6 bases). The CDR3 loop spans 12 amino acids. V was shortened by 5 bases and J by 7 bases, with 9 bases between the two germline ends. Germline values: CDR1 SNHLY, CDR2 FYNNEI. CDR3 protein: CASSIRGQPQHF. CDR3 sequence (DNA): TGTGCCAGCAGTATCAGGGGACAGCCCCAGCATTTT.

The CDR3 spells CASSRLAGGPYEQYF. The CDR3 DNA sequence: TGTGCCAGCTCCCGACTAGCGGGAGGGCCCTACGAGCAGTACTTC. The J gene is TRBJ2-7, the V gene TRBV18; 14 bases align to TRBD2. With V trimmed by 6 bases and J by 2 bases, 3 bases remained unmatched. CDR1 and CDR2 from the germline V gene are KGHSH and LQKENI. The CDR3 runs to 15 residues.

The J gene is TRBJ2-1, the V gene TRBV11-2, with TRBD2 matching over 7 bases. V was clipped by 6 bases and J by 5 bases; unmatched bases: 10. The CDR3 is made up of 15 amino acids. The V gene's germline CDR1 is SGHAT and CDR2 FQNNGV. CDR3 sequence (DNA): TGTGCCAGCAGGGATAGCGGGCCCAAGAACAATGAGCAGTTCTTC. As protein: CASRDSGPKNNEQFF.

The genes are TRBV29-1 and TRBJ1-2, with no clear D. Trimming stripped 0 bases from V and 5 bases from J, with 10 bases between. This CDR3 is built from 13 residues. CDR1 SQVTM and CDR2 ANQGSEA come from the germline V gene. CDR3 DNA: TGCAGCGTTGAAGACCAGAGACCATATGGCTACACCTTC. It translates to CSVEDQRPYGYTF.

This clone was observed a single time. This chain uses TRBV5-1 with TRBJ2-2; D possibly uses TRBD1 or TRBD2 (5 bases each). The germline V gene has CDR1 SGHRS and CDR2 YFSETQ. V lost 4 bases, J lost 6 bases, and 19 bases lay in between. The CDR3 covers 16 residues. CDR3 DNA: TGCGCCAGCAGCCCCGGTGGGGGAATACCTCCCGGGGAGCTGTTTTTT. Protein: CASSPGGGIPPGELFF. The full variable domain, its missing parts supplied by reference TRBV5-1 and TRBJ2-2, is KAGVTQTPRYLIKTRGQQVTLSCSPISGHRSVSWYQQTPGQGLQFLFEYFSETQRNKGNFPGRFSGRQFSNSRSEMNVSTLELGDSALYLCASSPGGGIPPGELFFGEGSRLTVL.

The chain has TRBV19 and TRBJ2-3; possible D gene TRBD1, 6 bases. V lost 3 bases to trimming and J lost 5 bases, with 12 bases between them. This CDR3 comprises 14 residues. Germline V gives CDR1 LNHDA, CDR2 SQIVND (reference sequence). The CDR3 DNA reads TGTGCCAGTAGTATTGCAGGGGCCGAAGATACGCAGTATTTT. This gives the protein CASSIAGAEDTQYF.

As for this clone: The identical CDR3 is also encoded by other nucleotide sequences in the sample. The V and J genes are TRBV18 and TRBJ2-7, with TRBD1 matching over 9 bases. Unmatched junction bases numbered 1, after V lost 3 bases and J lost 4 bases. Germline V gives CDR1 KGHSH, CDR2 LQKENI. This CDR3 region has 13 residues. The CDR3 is CASSPGTGYEQYF. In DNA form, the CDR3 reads TGTGCCAGCTCACCGGGGACAGGGTACGAGCAGTACTTC.

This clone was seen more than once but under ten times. The CDR3 DNA reads as TGCGCCAGCAGCTGGAACTCTGGGGCCAACGTCCTGACTTTC. Amino acids: CASSWNSGANVLTF. This chain joins TRBV5-1 and TRBJ2-6; D remains unclear. With 3 bases removed from V and 0 bases from J, the gap between germline ends came to 4 bases. CDR1 and CDR2 (germline): SGHRS, YFSETQ. This CDR3 is built from 14 residues.

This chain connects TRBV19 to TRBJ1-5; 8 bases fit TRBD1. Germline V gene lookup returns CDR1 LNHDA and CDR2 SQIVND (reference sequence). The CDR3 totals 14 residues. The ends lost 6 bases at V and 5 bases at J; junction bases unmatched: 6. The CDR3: CASRTDRGYQPQHF. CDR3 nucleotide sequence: TGTGCCAGTAGGACTGACAGGGGTTATCAGCCCCAGCATTTT.

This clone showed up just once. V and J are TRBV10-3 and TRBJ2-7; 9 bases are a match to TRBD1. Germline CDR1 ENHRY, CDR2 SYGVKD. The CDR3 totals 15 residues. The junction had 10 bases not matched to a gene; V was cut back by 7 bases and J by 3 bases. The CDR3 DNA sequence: TGTGCCATCAAGGACAGGGGCTCTAGCCGCTACGAGCAGTACTTC. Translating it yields CAIKDRGSSRYEQYF.

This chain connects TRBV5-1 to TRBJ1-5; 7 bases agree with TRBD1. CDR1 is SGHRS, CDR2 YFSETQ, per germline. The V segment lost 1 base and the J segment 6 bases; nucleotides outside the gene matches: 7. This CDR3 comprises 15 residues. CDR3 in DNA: TGCGCCAGCAGCTTGACCGGGACAGAGGCTCAGCCCCAGCATTTT. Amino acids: CASSLTGTEAQPQHF.

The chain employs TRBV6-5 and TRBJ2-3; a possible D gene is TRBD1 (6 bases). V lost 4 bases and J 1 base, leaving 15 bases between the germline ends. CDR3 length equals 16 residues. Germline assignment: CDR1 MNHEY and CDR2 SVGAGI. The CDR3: CASSWGNRVGTDTQYF. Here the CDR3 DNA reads TGTGCCAGCAGTTGGGGGAACAGGGTGGGCACAGATACGCAGTATTTT.